A selection of T cell receptor beta chains follows, all from one sample in a study of cytomegalovirus exposure and HLA in healthy donors. Here immunoSEQ multiplex PCR was the method, and the copy in TCRdb shows in-frame clones only, minus some. The sample holds under 150,000 clones, just under 85% seen once. The sample comprised PBMCs. Every receptor here comes from a woman younger than 45 in good health and CMV-seronegative. Both conserved end residues are part of each CDR3. Fields, in order: J gene, D gene, clone size, V gene, CDR3 protein, CDR3 DNA. D genes are given only for firm matches. The size of a clone is reported for some rows only, either as once, few or many, or as a class for expanded clones.

j_gene: TRBJ2-2; d_gene: TRBD1; abundance: -; v_gene: TRBV6-5; CDR3aa: CASSYSRQGAGELFF; CDR3nt: TGTGCCAGCAGTTACTCGCGTCAGGGGGCCGGGGAGCTGTTTTTT
j_gene: TRBJ2-5; d_gene: -; abundance: -; v_gene: TRBV5-6; CDR3aa: CASSLTYRAETQYF; CDR3nt: TGTGCCAGCAGCTTGACCTACAGGGCGGAGACCCAGTACTTC
j_gene: TRBJ2-3; d_gene: TRBD2; abundance: -; v_gene: TRBV5-4; CDR3aa: CASSLGSSGPSTDTQYF; CDR3nt: TGTGCCAGCAGCTTGGGGTCTAGCGGTCCTAGCACAGATACGCAGTATTTT
j_gene: TRBJ2-2; d_gene: TRBD1; abundance: -; v_gene: TRBV7-3; CDR3aa: CASSNAGGTGELFF; CDR3nt: TGTGCCAGCAGCAACGCAGGGGGCACCGGGGAGCTGTTTTTT
j_gene: TRBJ1-6; d_gene: TRBD1; abundance: -; v_gene: TRBV19; CDR3aa: CASSMTGITYNSPLHF; CDR3nt: TGTGCCAGTAGTATGACAGGGATAACCTATAATTCACCCCTCCACTTT
j_gene: TRBJ2-3; d_gene: -; abundance: -; v_gene: TRBV7-9; CDR3aa: CASSQPGLPTADTQYF; CDR3nt: TGTGCCAGCAGCCAGCCGGGACTCCCTACCGCAGATACGCAGTATTTT
j_gene: TRBJ1-2; d_gene: -; abundance: once; v_gene: TRBV30; CDR3aa: CAWSRTTPGNYGYTF; CDR3nt: TGTGCCTGGAGTCGGACGACACCAGGGAACTATGGCTACACCTTC
j_gene: TRBJ2-7; d_gene: -; abundance: -; v_gene: TRBV7-3; CDR3aa: CASSLTWGEEQYF; CDR3nt: TGTGCCAGCAGCTTAACGTGGGGCGAAGAGCAGTACTTC
j_gene: TRBJ1-2; d_gene: TRBD1; abundance: -; v_gene: TRBV25-1; CDR3aa: CASSEHGTGGASGGYTF; CDR3nt: TGTGCCAGCAGTGAACATGGGACAGGGGGCGCGTCTGGTGGCTACACCTTC
j_gene: TRBJ2-5; d_gene: TRBD2; abundance: -; v_gene: TRBV5-1; CDR3aa: CASSPGTTQETQYF; CDR3nt: TGCGCCAGCAGCCCTGGGACTACCCAAGAGACCCAGTACTTC
j_gene: TRBJ1-2; d_gene: -; abundance: few; v_gene: TRBV11-2; CDR3aa: CASSLGLGGDYGYTF; CDR3nt: TGTGCCAGCAGCTTAGGGCTGGGAGGGGACTATGGCTACACCTTC
j_gene: TRBJ2-1; d_gene: TRBD2; abundance: -; v_gene: TRBV6-1; CDR3aa: CASSTHSGGANEQFF; CDR3nt: TGTGCCAGCAGTACCCATAGCGGGGGGGCGAATGAGCAGTTCTTC
j_gene: TRBJ1-2; d_gene: -; abundance: -; v_gene: TRBV7-2; CDR3aa: CASSLAGSNYGYTF; CDR3nt: TGTGCCAGCAGCTTAGCTGGCAGTAACTATGGCTACACCTTC
j_gene: TRBJ1-3; d_gene: -; abundance: few; v_gene: TRBV15; CDR3aa: CATSRVGSSGNTIYF; CDR3nt: TGTGCCACCAGCAGAGTTGGCAGCTCTGGAAACACCATATATTTT
j_gene: TRBJ1-5; d_gene: -; abundance: few; v_gene: TRBV7-2; CDR3aa: CASSSQGDQPQHF; CDR3nt: TGTGCCAGCAGCTCACAGGGTGATCAGCCCCAGCATTTT
j_gene: TRBJ1-2; d_gene: TRBD1; abundance: -; v_gene: TRBV11-2; CDR3aa: CASRIRDRGGSELWTF; CDR3nt: TGTGCCAGCAGGATCCGGGACAGGGGCGGCTCAGAGTTGTGGACCTTC
j_gene: TRBJ2-1; d_gene: -; abundance: -; v_gene: TRBV30; CDR3aa: CAHADSSYNEQFF; CDR3nt: TGTGCCCACGCGGACAGCTCCTACAATGAGCAGTTCTTC
j_gene: TRBJ1-6; d_gene: -; abundance: -; v_gene: TRBV5-1; CDR3aa: CASSLEGSNSPLHF; CDR3nt: TGCGCCAGCAGCTTGGAAGGGAGTAATTCACCCCTCCACTTT
j_gene: TRBJ1-4; d_gene: -; abundance: -; v_gene: TRBV5-8; CDR3aa: CASSREFKEKLFF; CDR3nt: TGTGCCAGCAGCAGGGAGTTTAAGGAAAAACTGTTTTTT
j_gene: TRBJ1-6; d_gene: -; abundance: -; v_gene: TRBV4-3; CDR3aa: CASSQVALRWNSPLHF; CDR3nt: TGCGCCAGCAGCCAAGTAGCCCTGAGGTGGAATTCACCCCTCCACTTT
j_gene: TRBJ1-1; d_gene: TRBD1; abundance: -; v_gene: TRBV6-5; CDR3aa: CASSLAGGQAFF; CDR3nt: TGTGCCAGCAGCCTCGCAGGGGGTCAAGCTTTCTTT
j_gene: TRBJ1-5; d_gene: -; abundance: once; v_gene: TRBV5-1; CDR3aa: CASSLGGDNQPQHF; CDR3nt: TGCGCCAGCAGCTTGGGCGGGGACAATCAGCCCCAGCATTTT
j_gene: TRBJ2-1; d_gene: TRBD1; abundance: -; v_gene: TRBV10-2; CDR3aa: CASSETGGFYNEQFF; CDR3nt: TGCGCCAGCTCTGAGACAGGGGGCTTCTACAATGAGCAGTTCTTC
j_gene: TRBJ1-6; d_gene: -; abundance: few; v_gene: TRBV4-2; CDR3aa: CASSQGAGRRNSPLHF; CDR3nt: TGTGCCAGCAGCCAAGGAGCCGGGAGGAGGAATTCACCCCTCCACTTT
j_gene: TRBJ1-6; d_gene: -; abundance: few; v_gene: TRBV7-2; CDR3aa: CASSSFGGLNSPLHF; CDR3nt: TGTGCCAGCAGCTCCTTCGGGGGGCTAAATTCACCCCTCCACTTT
j_gene: TRBJ1-2; d_gene: -; abundance: -; v_gene: TRBV11-2; CDR3aa: CASSLISRSGGYGYTF; CDR3nt: TGTGCCAGCAGCTTAATCTCCAGGTCGGGGGGCTATGGCTACACCTTC
j_gene: TRBJ2-2; d_gene: TRBD2; abundance: -; v_gene: TRBV10-3; CDR3aa: CAISDPLAGPRYTGELFF; CDR3nt: TGTGCCATCAGTGACCCACTAGCGGGGCCCCGGTACACCGGGGAGCTGTTTTTT
j_gene: TRBJ2-7; d_gene: TRBD2; abundance: -; v_gene: TRBV5-1; CDR3aa: CASSLEGEGEQYF; CDR3nt: TGCGCCAGCAGCTTGGAAGGGGAGGGCGAGCAGTACTTC